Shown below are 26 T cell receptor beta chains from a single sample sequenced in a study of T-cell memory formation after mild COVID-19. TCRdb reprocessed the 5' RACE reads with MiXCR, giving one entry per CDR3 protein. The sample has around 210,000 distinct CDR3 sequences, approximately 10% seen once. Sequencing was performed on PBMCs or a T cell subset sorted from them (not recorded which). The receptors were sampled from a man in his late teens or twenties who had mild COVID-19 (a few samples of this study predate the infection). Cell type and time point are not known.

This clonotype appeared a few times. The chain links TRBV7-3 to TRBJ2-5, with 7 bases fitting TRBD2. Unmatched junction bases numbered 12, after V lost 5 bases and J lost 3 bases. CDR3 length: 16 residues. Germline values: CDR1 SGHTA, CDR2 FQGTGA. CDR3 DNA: TGTGCCAGCAGCAACACACGGGGGGACGGCAAAGAGACCCAGTACTTC. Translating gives CASSNTRGDGKETQYF.

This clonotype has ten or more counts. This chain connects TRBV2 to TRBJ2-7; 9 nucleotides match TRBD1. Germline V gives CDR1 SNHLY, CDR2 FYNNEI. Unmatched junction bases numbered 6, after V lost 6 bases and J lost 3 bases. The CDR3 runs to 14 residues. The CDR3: CASSPGTGYYEQYV. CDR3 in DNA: TGTGCCAGCAGCCCCGGGACAGGGTACTACGAGCAGTACGTC.

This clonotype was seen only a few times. The CDR3 is CSARVEGLNYGYTF. The DNA of the CDR3 is TGCAGTGCTAGAGTGGAAGGGCTTAACTATGGCTACACCTTC. This sequence joins TRBV20-1 and TRBJ1-2; D unclear. From germline, CDR1 is DFQATT and CDR2 SNEGSKA (reference sequence). Trimming shortened V by 1 base and J by 1 base, and 10 bases separated the two germline ends. The CDR3 totals 14 residues.

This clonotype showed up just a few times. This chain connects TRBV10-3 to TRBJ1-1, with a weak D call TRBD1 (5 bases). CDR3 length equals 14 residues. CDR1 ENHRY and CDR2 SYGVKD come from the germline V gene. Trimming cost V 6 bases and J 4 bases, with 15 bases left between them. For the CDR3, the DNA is TGTGCCATCAGGAGGGCCGGGGGGACCACTGAAGCTTTCTTT. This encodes CAIRRAGGTTEAFF.

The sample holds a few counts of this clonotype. In DNA form, the CDR3 reads TGTGCCAGCAGTTACCGGATCTACGAGCAGTACGTC. Translated: CASSYRIYEQYV. The V gene is TRBV6-2 or TRBV6-3, the J gene TRBJ2-7; unclear D gene. The V and J ends lost 2 bases and 3 bases respectively, with 5 bases between them. The CDR3 contains 12 residues. Germline CDR1 and CDR2: MNHEY and SVGEGT.

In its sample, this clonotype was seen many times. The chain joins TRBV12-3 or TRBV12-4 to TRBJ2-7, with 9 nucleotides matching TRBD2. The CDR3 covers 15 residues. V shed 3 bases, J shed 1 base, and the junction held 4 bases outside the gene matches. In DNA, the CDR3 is TGTGCCAGCAGTTTGGACGCGGGGGGGTCCTACGAGCAGTACTTC. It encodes CASSLDAGGSYEQYF.

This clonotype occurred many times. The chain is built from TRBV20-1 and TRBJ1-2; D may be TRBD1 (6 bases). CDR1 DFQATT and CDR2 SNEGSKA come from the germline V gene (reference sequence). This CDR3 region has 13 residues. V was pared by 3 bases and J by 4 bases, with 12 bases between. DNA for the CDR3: TGCAGTGCTAGGACAGGCTTTGGCTATGGCTACACCTTC. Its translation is CSARTGFGYGYTF.

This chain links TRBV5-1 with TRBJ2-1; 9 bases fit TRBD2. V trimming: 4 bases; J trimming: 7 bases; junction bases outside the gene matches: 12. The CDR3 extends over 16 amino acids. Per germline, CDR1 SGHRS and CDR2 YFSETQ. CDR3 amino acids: CASSAQGGGAWNEQFF. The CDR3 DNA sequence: TGCGCCAGCAGCGCCCAGGGCGGGGGGGCTTGGAATGAGCAGTTCTTC.

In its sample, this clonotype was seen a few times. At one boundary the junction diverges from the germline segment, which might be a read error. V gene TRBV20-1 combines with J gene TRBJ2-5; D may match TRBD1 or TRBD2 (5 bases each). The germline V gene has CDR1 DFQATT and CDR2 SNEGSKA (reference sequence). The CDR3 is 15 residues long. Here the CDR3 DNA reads TGCAGTACTAGAAGGGACGCTCGAAACGGCGAGACCCAGTACTTC. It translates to CSTRRDARNGETQYF.

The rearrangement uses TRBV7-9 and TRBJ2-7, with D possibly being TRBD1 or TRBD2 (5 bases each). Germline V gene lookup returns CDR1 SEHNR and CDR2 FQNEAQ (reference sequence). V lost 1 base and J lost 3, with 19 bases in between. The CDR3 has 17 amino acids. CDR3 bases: TGTGCCAGCAGCTTAGAGGGACCACCGGGTTGGGACTACGAGCAGTACGTC. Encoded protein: CASSLEGPPGWDYEQYV.

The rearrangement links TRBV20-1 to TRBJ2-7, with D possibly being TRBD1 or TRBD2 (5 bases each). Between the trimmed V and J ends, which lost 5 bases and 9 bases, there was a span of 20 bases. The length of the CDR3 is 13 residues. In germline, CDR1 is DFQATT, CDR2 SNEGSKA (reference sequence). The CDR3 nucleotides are TGCAGTGCTCAGAAACCGGGACGGCAAGGGCAGTACTTC. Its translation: CSAQKPGRQGQYF.

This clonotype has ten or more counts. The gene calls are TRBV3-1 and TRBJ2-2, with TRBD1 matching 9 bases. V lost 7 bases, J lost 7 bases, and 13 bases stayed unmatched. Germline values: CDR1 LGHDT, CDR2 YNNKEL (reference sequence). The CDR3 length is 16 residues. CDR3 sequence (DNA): TGTGCCAGCATATCGTCCGGGACAGGGAAGGTCGGGGAGCTGTTTTTT. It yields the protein CASISSGTGKVGELFF.

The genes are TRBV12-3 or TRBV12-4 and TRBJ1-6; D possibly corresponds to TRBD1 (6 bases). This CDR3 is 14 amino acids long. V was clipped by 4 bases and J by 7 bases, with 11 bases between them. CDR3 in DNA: TGTGCCAGCAGTTCCACAGGGATAAATTCACCCCTCCACTTT. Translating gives CASSSTGINSPLHF.

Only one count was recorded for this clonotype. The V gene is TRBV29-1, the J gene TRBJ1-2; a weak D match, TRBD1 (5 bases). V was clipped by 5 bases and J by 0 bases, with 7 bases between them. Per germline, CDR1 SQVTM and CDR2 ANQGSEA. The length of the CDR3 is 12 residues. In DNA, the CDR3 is TGCAGCGTTTCGACAGCTAACTATGGCTACACCTTC. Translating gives CSVSTANYGYTF.

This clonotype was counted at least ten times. The DNA for the CDR3 is TGTGCCAGCAGTTTTCCGGGACAGGGGGCCTACGAGCAGTACTTC. Its translation: CASSFPGQGAYEQYF. The chain links TRBV12-3 or TRBV12-4 to TRBJ2-7; TRBD1 agrees at 11 bases. The J segment lost 2 bases and the V segment lost 3 bases, leaving 3 bases of the junction unmatched. The CDR3 totals 15 residues.

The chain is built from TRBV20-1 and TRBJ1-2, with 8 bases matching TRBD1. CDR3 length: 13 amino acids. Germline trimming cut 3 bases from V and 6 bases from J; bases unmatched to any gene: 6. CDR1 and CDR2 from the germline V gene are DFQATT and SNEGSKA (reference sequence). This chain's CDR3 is CSASHSTGDGYTF. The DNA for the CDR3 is TGCAGTGCTAGCCACTCGACAGGGGATGGCTACACCTTC.

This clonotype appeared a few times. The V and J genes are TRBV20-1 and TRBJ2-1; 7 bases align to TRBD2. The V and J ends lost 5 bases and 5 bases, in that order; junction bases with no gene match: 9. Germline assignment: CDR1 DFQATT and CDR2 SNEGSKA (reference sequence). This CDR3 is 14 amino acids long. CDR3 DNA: TGCAGTGCTGGGGGAGGGGCCACTGACAATGAGCAGTTCTTC. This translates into CSAGGGATDNEQFF.

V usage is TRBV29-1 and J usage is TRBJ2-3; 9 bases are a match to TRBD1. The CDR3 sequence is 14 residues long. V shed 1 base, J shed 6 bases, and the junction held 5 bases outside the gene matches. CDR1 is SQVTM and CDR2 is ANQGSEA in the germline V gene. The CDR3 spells CSVEGDRAGDTQYF. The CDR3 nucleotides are TGCAGCGTTGAAGGGGACAGGGCGGGGGATACGCAGTATTTT.

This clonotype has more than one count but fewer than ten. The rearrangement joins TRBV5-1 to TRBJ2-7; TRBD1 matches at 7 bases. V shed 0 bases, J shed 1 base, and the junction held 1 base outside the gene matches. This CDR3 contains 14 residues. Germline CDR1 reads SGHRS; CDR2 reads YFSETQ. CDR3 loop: CASSLGQGSYEQYV. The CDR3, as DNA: TGCGCCAGCAGCTTGGGACAGGGTTCCTACGAGCAGTACGTC.

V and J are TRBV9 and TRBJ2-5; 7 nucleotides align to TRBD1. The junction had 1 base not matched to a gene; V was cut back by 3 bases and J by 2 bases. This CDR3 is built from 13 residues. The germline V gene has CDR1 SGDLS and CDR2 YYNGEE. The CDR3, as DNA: TGTGCCAGCAGCGAACAGGGGCAAGAGACCCAGTACTTC. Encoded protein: CASSEQGQETQYF.

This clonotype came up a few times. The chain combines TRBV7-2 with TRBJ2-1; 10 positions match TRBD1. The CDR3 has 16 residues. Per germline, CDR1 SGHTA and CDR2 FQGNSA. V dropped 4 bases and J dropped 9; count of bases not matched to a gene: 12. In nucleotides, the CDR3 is TGTGCCAGCAGCTCATTGGACAGGGGGAATCACGGTGAGCAGTTCTTC. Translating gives CASSSLDRGNHGEQFF.

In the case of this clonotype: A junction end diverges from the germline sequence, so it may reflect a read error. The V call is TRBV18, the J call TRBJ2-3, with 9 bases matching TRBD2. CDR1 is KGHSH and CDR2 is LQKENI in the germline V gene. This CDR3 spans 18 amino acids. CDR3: CASSPLAGGLYGTDRQYF. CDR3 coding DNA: TGTGCCAGCTCACCGTTGGCGGGGGGGCTCTACGGCACAGATAGGCAGTATTTT.

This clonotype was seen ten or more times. The CDR3 sequence: CASSLRATGGLGYTF. The CDR3 nucleotides read TGTGCCAGCAGTCTCCGGGCGACAGGGGGCCTTGGCTACACCTTC. The rearrangement uses TRBV6-5 and TRBJ1-2; 10 bases fit TRBD1. CDR3 length equals 15 residues. Germline V CDR1 and CDR2: MNHEY, SVGAGI. V was clipped by 5 bases and J by 7 bases; unmatched bases: 10.

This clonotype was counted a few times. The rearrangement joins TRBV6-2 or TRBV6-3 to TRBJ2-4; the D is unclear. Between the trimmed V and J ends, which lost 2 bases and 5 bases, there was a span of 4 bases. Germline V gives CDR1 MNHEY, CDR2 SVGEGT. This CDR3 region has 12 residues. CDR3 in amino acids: CASSYPENIQYF. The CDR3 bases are TGTGCCAGCAGTTACCCGGAAAACATTCAGTACTTC.

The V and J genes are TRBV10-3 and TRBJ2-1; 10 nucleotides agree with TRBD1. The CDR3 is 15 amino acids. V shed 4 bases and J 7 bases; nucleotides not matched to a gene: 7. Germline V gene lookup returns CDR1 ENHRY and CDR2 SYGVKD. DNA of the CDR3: TGTGCCATCAGTGTCCGACAGGGGGCCGGGAATGAGCAGTTCTTC. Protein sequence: CAISVRQGAGNEQFF.

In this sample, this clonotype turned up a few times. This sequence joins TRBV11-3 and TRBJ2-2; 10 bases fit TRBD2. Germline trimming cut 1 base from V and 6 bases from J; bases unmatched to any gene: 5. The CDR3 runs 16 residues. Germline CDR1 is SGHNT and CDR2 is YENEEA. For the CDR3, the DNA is TGTGCCAGCAGCTTAGGCCCAGCGGGGGGGCCCGGGGAGCTGTTTTTT. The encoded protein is CASSLGPAGGPGELFF.